The 9 T cell receptor beta chains below all came from one sample that was sequenced in a study of shared clonotypes between healthy human individuals. The repertoire was sequenced with immunoSEQ multiplex PCR; TCRdb's copy has only in-frame clones and lacks some. The data show over 850,000 clones, with roughly 74% seen just once and about 0.52% held by the top ten. What was sequenced was memory CD4+ T cells from PBMCs. Indicated subset: CD45RA-negative fraction. The receptors were gathered from a man in his late teens or twenties in good health. Some clones in this sample may be carry-over from other donors' samples.

The rearrangement uses TRBV28 and TRBJ2-1; TRBD2 aligns across 7 bases. Germline CDR1 MDHEN, CDR2 SYDVKM. The CDR3 loop spans 15 amino acids. V shed 8 bases, J shed 1 base, and the junction held 8 bases outside the gene matches. The CDR3 loop is CASDSTSASYNEQFF. The CDR3 DNA reads as TGTGCCAGCGACTCAACTAGCGCGTCCTACAATGAGCAGTTCTTC.

This clone was counted many times. The rearrangement uses TRBV28 and TRBJ1-2; 7 bases line up with TRBD1. Germline CDR1 is MDHEN and CDR2 is SYDVKM. This CDR3 comprises 12 residues. V lost 5 bases and J lost 8; bases outside the gene matches: 5. The CDR3, as DNA: TGTGCCAGCAGTCCTGACAGGGCGGGCTACACCTTC. It encodes CASSPDRAGYTF.

This clone has a handful of counts. This chain uses TRBV28 with TRBJ2-1; 9 nucleotides align to TRBD1. V lost 5 bases to trimming and J lost 6 bases; unmatched junction nucleotides: 8. The CDR3 runs 15 residues. Germline V gives CDR1 MDHEN, CDR2 SYDVKM. The CDR3 coding sequence is TGTGCCAGCAGTAGCCGGGACAGGGCGGGCAATGAGCAGTTCTTC. It is translated as CASSSRDRAGNEQFF.

The V call is TRBV7-3, the J call TRBJ1-1; 7 nucleotides match TRBD1. Germline CDR1 reads SGHTA; CDR2 reads FQGTGA. The CDR3 contains 13 residues. Germline trimming cut 4 bases from V and 7 bases from J; bases unmatched to any gene: 6. DNA for the CDR3: TGTGCCAGCAGCTCCGAGAGACAGGGTGAAGCTTTCTTT. Residues: CASSSERQGEAFF.

The chain is built from TRBV19 and TRBJ1-1; D is undetermined. The CDR3 is 16 amino acids. From germline, CDR1 is LNHDA and CDR2 SQIVND (reference sequence). V shed 5 bases and J shed 4 bases, with 20 bases lying between them. This chain's CDR3 is CASSVSKRVVGTEAFF. The CDR3 DNA sequence: TGTGCCAGTAGTGTATCCAAAAGGGTTGTTGGCACTGAAGCTTTCTTT. Based on the CDR3 plus reference TRBV19 and TRBJ1-1, the full variable domain is DGGITQSPKYLFRKEGQNVTLSCEQNLNHDAMYWYRQDPGQGLRLIYYSQIVNDFQKGDIAEGYSVSREKKESFPLTVTSAQKNPTAFYLCASSVSKRVVGTEAFFGQGTRLTVV.

The chain employs TRBV5-1 and TRBJ2-2; D is undetermined. There are 15 residues in the CDR3. Trimming stripped 1 base from V and 4 bases from J, with 11 bases between. In germline, CDR1 is SGHRS, CDR2 YFSETQ. CDR3: CASSLYAASTGELFF. The CDR3 bases are TGCGCCAGCAGCTTGTACGCCGCCTCCACCGGGGAGCTGTTTTTT.

The chain uses TRBV10-3 and TRBJ1-5, with D perhaps matching TRBD1 (6 bases). CDR3 size: 13 residues. The germline V gene has CDR1 ENHRY and CDR2 SYGVKD. Trimming cost V 8 bases and J 6 bases, with 14 bases left between them. The DNA for the CDR3 is TGTGCCATCGGGGAGGCGGGGGCTCAGCCCCAGCATTTT. This gives the protein CAIGEAGAQPQHF.

This clone was detected many times. This chain links TRBV5-1 with TRBJ2-3; a weak D match, TRBD2 (6 bases). Per the germline V gene, CDR1 is SGHRS and CDR2 is YFSETQ. CDR3 length: 15 amino acids. Between the trimmed V and J ends, which lost 2 bases and 4 bases, there was a span of 14 bases. The CDR3 region has the DNA TGCGCCAGCAGCTTCCGGGGGACCGCCGCAGATACGCAGTATTTT. Residues: CASSFRGTAADTQYF. Drawing the rest from reference TRBV5-1 and TRBJ2-3, the complete variable domain is KAGVTQTPRYLIKTRGQQVTLSCSPISGHRSVSWYQQTPGQGLQFLFEYFSETQRNKGNFPGRFSGRQFSNSRSEMNVSTLELGDSALYLCASSFRGTAADTQYFGPGTRLTVL.

The V gene is TRBV11-1, the J gene TRBJ2-3, with D perhaps matching TRBD1 or TRBD2 (5 bases each). With 8 bases removed from V and 7 bases from J, the gap between germline ends came to 25 bases. The CDR3 length is 16 residues. The germline V gene encodes CDR1 SGHAT and CDR2 FQDESV (reference sequence). DNA for the CDR3: TGTGCCAGCGGCCCAGGTGAAGCTGGGGGTTCGAATACGCAGTATTTT. Translating it yields CASGPGEAGGSNTQYF.